The entry below gives a single TCR beta chain sequence along with its context. What it binds is unknown. This entry comes from a study of cytomegalovirus exposure and HLA in healthy donors. Study-level information: A subsequent analysis stated that the approximately 110 validation repertoires were run on the same platform as the approximately 700 first-cohort repertoires. General study findings and limits: CMV antigen specificity was confirmed in vitro for a few CMV-associated chains. Cytomegalovirus-associated status was assigned to 164 TCR beta chains.

TCRdb's table, derived via immunoSEQ multiplex PCR, lists solely in-frame clones and lacks some. This table has 52,000 or so clones, 89% appearing once. Germline assignment: CDR1 SQVTM and CDR2 ANQGSEA. CDR3 length: 12 residues. With V trimmed by 7 bases and J by 2 bases, 3 bases remained unmatched. The donors belonged to the approximately 110-subject validation cohort, separate from the roughly 700-subject first cohort. This TCR was sampled from a young woman in good health and CMV-seronegative. This chain connects TRBV29-1 to TRBJ2-3; 7 bases line up with TRBD1. Sequencing was done on a sample of PBMCs. Here the CDR3 reads CSAGTDTDTQYF. DNA of the CDR3: TGCAGCGCAGGGACAGACACAGATACGCAGTATTTT.